The 8 T cell receptor beta chains below come from one sample, sequenced in a study of blood T cell repertoires in COVID-19. The method was immunoSEQ multiplex PCR; TCRdb's version includes in-frame clones alone and lacks a portion of them. Of more than 100,000 clones in the sample, approximately 89% were seen once. The sample taken for sequencing was peripheral blood. Every receptor here comes from a woman aged 55-69 years with acute or convalescent COVID-19.

The chain links TRBV29-1 to TRBJ1-2, with D possibly matching TRBD1 (5 bases). The ends were cut back, 4 bases at V and 6 bases at J, with 18 bases in the middle. The germline CDR1 and CDR2 sequences are SQVTM and ANQGSEA. CDR3 length equals 14 residues. CDR3 nucleotide sequence: TGCAGCGTTGGTTCTCGGAGGGGTTCCCATGGCTACACCTTC. Encoded protein: CSVGSRRGSHGYTF.

This chain uses TRBV2 with TRBJ1-1, with a weak D call TRBD1 (5 bases). CDR3 length equals 13 residues. The germline V gene has CDR1 SNHLY and CDR2 FYNNEI. Trimming removed 2 bases at V and 9 bases at J, with 13 bases between. The CDR3 region is CASSEIPQGKAFF. For the CDR3, the DNA is TGTGCCAGCAGTGAAATTCCTCAGGGAAAAGCTTTCTTT.

The chain recombines TRBV10-3 with TRBJ1-2, with D hard to call. The germline V and J ends were trimmed by 4 bases and 6 bases, with 15 bases remaining between them. The germline CDR1 and CDR2 sequences are ENHRY and SYGVKD. This CDR3 is 14 amino acids long. Written as DNA, the CDR3 is TGTGCCATCAGTGCTGACAAAATATGGAATGGCTACACCTTC. It is translated as CAISADKIWNGYTF.

The genes are TRBV19 and TRBJ1-5; no reliable D call. Trimming stripped 9 bases from V and 2 bases from J, with 20 bases between. This CDR3 has 16 amino acids. Germline values: CDR1 LNHDA, CDR2 SQIVND (reference sequence). Here the CDR3 reads CASTRREARGNQPQHF. The CDR3, as DNA: TGTGCCAGCACTCGACGTGAGGCACGGGGCAATCAGCCCCAGCATTTT. Full variable domain (outside the CDR3, taken from reference TRBV19 and TRBJ1-5): DGGITQSPKYLFRKEGQNVTLSCEQNLNHDAMYWYRQDPGQGLRLIYYSQIVNDFQKGDIAEGYSVSREKKESFPLTVTSAQKNPTAFYLCASTRREARGNQPQHFGDGTRLSIL.

This clone was recorded only once. The chain has TRBV4-2 and TRBJ1-5; 9 positions agree with TRBD1. This CDR3 has 15 amino acids. Germline values: CDR1 LGHNA, CDR2 YNFKEQ. Trimming cost V 4 bases and J 5 bases; bases outside gene matches: 6. The chain's CDR3 is CASSLTGGRDQPQHF. Here the CDR3 DNA reads TGTGCCAGCAGCCTCACAGGGGGCAGGGATCAGCCCCAGCATTTT.

The V call is TRBV15, the J call TRBJ1-2; 8 nucleotides line up with TRBD1. Looked up from germline, CDR1 is LNHNV and CDR2 is YYDKDF (reference sequence). V lost 0 bases to trimming and J lost 5 bases; unmatched junction nucleotides: 17. The CDR3 contains 19 residues. CDR3 amino acids: CATSRDRKVNRRTGYGYTF. The CDR3 coding sequence is TGTGCCACCAGCAGAGATCGTAAGGTAAACCGGAGGACAGGGTATGGCTACACCTTC.

The rearrangement uses TRBV27 and TRBJ2-1; 9 bases align to TRBD1. Trimming took 5 bases from V and 2 from J; bases not matched to a gene: 4. There are 15 residues in the CDR3. Germline loops: CDR1 MNHEY, CDR2 SMNVEV (reference sequence). CDR3: CASSLGTGTYNEQFF. The CDR3 region has the DNA TGTGCCAGCAGTCTCGGGACAGGGACCTACAATGAGCAGTTCTTC.

This clone was detected only once. This chain joins TRBV29-1 and TRBJ1-5; 8 bases fit TRBD1. After removal of 5 bases from V and 2 bases from J, the junction contained 2 bases not matched to a gene. Germline assignment: CDR1 SQVTM and CDR2 ANQGSEA. The CDR3 has 13 amino acids. DNA for the CDR3: TGCAGCGTTTCGACAGGGGGCAATCAGCCCCAGCATTTT. This gives the protein CSVSTGGNQPQHF.